The 6 T cell receptor beta chains given below trace back to one sample, sequenced in a study of early T cells in non-severe SARS-CoV-2 infection. TCRdb reprocessed the 5' RACE reads with MiXCR, giving one entry per CDR3 protein. The sample has about 46,000 distinct CDR3 sequences, more than 4.5% seen once. This specimen consisted of whole blood, obtained at baseline. All receptors derive from an adult who was a healthcare worker with PCR-confirmed SARS-CoV-2 infection or an uninfected control (not recorded which).

This clonotype was seen repeatedly, ten times or more. The chain combines TRBV7-9 with TRBJ2-7; 7 positions agree with TRBD1. The CDR3 totals 15 residues. V lost 4 bases, J lost 3 bases, and 9 bases stayed unmatched. CDR1 and CDR2 from the germline V gene are SEHNR and FQNEAQ (reference sequence). The CDR3 here is CASSSPDRSNYEQYF. DNA for the CDR3: TGTGCCAGCAGCTCCCCGGACAGGTCGAACTACGAGCAGTACTTC.

In its sample, this clonotype was seen many times. V usage is TRBV12-3 or TRBV12-4 and J usage is TRBJ1-2, with a weak D call TRBD1 (5 bases). Deletions cut 7 bases from V and 4 bases from J, with 16 bases between. This CDR3 has 14 amino acids. The CDR3 reads CASTRGPAGYGYTF. DNA of the CDR3: TGTGCCAGCACGCGGGGACCGGCCGGCTATGGCTACACCTTC.

This clonotype showed up many times. This chain links TRBV6-5 with TRBJ2-6, with 7 bases lining up with TRBD1. V was clipped by 2 bases and J by 0 bases; unmatched bases: 10. Germline V gene data show CDR1 as MNHEY and CDR2 as SVGAGI. The CDR3 has 19 amino acids. In DNA, the CDR3 is TGTGCCAGCAGTTACGAGGGGGCAGGGTCAAGCTCTGGGGCCAACGTCCTGACTTTC. This sequence encodes CASSYEGAGSSSGANVLTF.

The chain carries TRBV28 and TRBJ2-2, with TRBD2 matching 8 bases. From germline, CDR1 is MDHEN and CDR2 SYDVKM. The CDR3 is 15 residues long. The V and J ends lost 7 bases and 3 bases, in that order; junction bases with no gene match: 7. Written as DNA, the CDR3 is TGTGCCAGCACCCTAAGCGGGGGCTACACCGGGGAGCTGTTTTTT. Translation gives CASTLSGGYTGELFF.

V usage is TRBV15 and J usage is TRBJ2-3; no clear D. Germline CDR1 reads LNHNV; CDR2 reads YYDKDF (reference sequence). The V end lost 0 bases, the J end lost 0 bases, and 7 bases lay between the germline ends. The CDR3 has 15 amino acids. The DNA for the CDR3 is TGTGCCACCAGCAGAGAACGGCGGAGCACAGATACGCAGTATTTT. Encoded protein: CATSRERRSTDTQYF.

This clonotype occurred many times. The CDR3 bases are TGCAGTGCGACCTGGGGGTCTAGGCTGAACGAGCAGTTCTTC. Its translation: CSATWGSRLNEQFF. The chain couples TRBV20-1 to TRBJ2-1; D tentatively reads TRBD1 or TRBD2 (5 bases each). Deletions cut 6 bases from V and 10 bases from J, with 22 bases between. CDR1 is DFQATT and CDR2 is SNEGSKA in the germline V gene (reference sequence). The CDR3 is made up of 14 amino acids.